A single T cell receptor beta chain is shown here with its context. CDR1 is MNHEY and CDR2 is SVGEGT in the germline V gene. This CDR3 has 16 amino acids. Trimming took 1 base from V and 9 from J, leaving 18 bases between them. This entry belongs to a study of blood T cell repertoires in COVID-19. In the study overall: The samples span acute and convalescent COVID-19 from the United States, Italy and Spain. The analysed material was cDNA or gDNA that came from T cells, B-cell-depleted T cells, or PBMCs.

In the original processing: Reference gene primer amplification gave nucleated cell count estimates. Profiling relied on immunoSEQ multiplex PCR, and the TCRdb table lists in-frame clones only, not all of them. From that table come the V and J calls and clone size; the DNA was used to work out D and trimming. The data show 200,000 to 250,000 clones, with roughly four fifths seen just once and 7.6% held by the top ten. The source material was peripheral blood. The receptor was derived from a woman aged 45-60 years with active or convalescent COVID-19. The chain couples TRBV6-2 or TRBV6-3 to TRBJ2-2; tentative D call: TRBD1 (7 bases). The CDR3, as DNA: TGTGCCAGCAGTTACTGGGCAGGGGGGATCGTCCGGGAGCTGTTTTTT. It yields the protein CASSYWAGGIVRELFF.